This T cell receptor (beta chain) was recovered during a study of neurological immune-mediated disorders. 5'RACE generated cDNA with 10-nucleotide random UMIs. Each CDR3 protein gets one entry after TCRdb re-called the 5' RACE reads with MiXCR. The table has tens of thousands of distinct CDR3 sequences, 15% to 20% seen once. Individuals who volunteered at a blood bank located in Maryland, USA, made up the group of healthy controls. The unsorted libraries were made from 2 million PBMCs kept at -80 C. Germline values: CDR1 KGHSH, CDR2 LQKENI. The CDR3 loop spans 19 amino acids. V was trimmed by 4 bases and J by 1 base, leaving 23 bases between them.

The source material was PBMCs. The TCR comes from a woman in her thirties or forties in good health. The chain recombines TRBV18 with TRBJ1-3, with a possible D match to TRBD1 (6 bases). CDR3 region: CASSLAGWDMGRSGNTIYF. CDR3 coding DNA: TGTGCCAGCTCACTCGCCGGATGGGACATGGGGCGATCTGGAAACACCATATATTTT.